Listed below are T cell receptor beta chains from one sample, sequenced in a study of shared clonotypes between healthy human individuals. Libraries were prepared by immunoSEQ multiplex PCR; TCRdb keeps only in-frame clonotypes and omits some of them. The table shows roughly 1,100,000 clones, with approximately 70% occurring only once. The source material was memory CD4+ T cells sorted from blood. The receptors originated from a young man in good health. The CDR3 runs from the conserved cysteine through the conserved F or W. Fields, in order: V gene, J gene, CDR3 protein.

v_call: TRBV19; j_call: TRBJ2-3; cdr3_aa: CASSILGKADRGDTQYF
v_call: TRBV28; j_call: TRBJ2-6; cdr3_aa: CASSWTGKSGANVLTF
v_call: TRBV11-2; j_call: TRBJ1-2; cdr3_aa: CASSPQGFGNYYGYTF
v_call: TRBV4-1; j_call: TRBJ1-3; cdr3_aa: CASSVQAESGNTIYF
v_call: TRBV4-3; j_call: TRBJ2-3; cdr3_aa: CASSHRLAGGPTDTQYF
v_call: TRBV9; j_call: TRBJ2-1; cdr3_aa: CASRGQNYNEQFF
v_call: TRBV13; j_call: TRBJ2-2; cdr3_aa: CASSLRAGANTGELFF
v_call: TRBV7-2; j_call: TRBJ2-2; cdr3_aa: CASSFQVNTGELFF
v_call: TRBV6-1; j_call: TRBJ1-4; cdr3_aa: CASSEGGQANEKLFF
v_call: TRBV21-1; j_call: TRBJ2-7; cdr3_aa: CASNSRNYEQYF
v_call: TRBV11-1; j_call: TRBJ2-1; cdr3_aa: CASSLEGTRGLEFF
v_call: TRBV5-1; j_call: TRBJ2-7; cdr3_aa: CASSLGGTGSYEQYF
v_call: TRBV7-2; j_call: TRBJ2-3; cdr3_aa: CASSLAGQGVDTQYF
v_call: TRBV28; j_call: TRBJ2-7; cdr3_aa: CASSPRQGYYEQYF
v_call: TRBV4-1; j_call: TRBJ2-1; cdr3_aa: CASSHPTSGRNNEQFF
v_call: TRBV5-1; j_call: TRBJ1-6; cdr3_aa: CASSNRDRDSPLHF